This section outlines one T cell receptor (beta chain) sequence together with its context. The data stem from a study of blood T cell repertoires in COVID-19. For the study at large: Sites in the United States, Italy and Spain provided acute and convalescent COVID-19 samples.

Followed longitudinally, the Seattle patients had been enrolled during active infection. Here immunoSEQ multiplex PCR was the method, and the copy in TCRdb shows in-frame clones only, minus some. The sample consists of 330,000 or so clones, roughly 89% of them appearing once. Trimming removed 1 base at V and 3 bases at J, with 10 bases between. This CDR3 spans 15 amino acids. Germline lookup yields CDR1 LNHNV and CDR2 YYDKDF (reference sequence). This chain links TRBV15 with TRBJ1-5; D may be TRBD1 (5 bases). The sample comprised peripheral blood. This receptor was obtained from a man aged 30 to 39 with COVID-19, enrolled during active disease. CDR3 region: CATSRVQGLNQPQHF. CDR3 nucleotides: TGTGCCACCAGCAGAGTTCAGGGCCTCAATCAGCCCCAGCATTTT.